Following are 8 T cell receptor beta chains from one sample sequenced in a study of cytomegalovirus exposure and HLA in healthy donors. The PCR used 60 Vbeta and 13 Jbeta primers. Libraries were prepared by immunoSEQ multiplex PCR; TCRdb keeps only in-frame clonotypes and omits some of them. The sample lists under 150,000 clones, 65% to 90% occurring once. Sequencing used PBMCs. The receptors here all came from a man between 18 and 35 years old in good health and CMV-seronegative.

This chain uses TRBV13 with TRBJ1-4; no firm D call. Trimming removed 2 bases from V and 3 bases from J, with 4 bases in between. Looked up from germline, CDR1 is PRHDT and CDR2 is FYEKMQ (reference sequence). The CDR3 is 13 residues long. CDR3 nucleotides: TGTGCCAGCAGCTTATCTGCTAATGAAAAACTGTTTTTT. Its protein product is CASSLSANEKLFF.

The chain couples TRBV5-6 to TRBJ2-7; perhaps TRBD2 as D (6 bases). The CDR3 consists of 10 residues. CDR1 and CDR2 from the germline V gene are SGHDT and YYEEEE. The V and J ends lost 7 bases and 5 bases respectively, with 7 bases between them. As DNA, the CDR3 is TGTGCCAGCGGGACTCACGAGCAGTACTTC. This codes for CASGTHEQYF.

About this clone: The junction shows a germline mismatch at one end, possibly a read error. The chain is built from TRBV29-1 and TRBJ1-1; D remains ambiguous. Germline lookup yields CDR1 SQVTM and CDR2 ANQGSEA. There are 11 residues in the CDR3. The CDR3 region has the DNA TGCAGCGGTGAACCGGGCACTGAAGCTTTCTTT. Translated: CSGEPGTEAFF.

The chain's CDR3 is CASSLPGQGSNSPLHF. The CDR3 DNA sequence: TGTGCCAGCAGCCTACCGGGACAGGGTAGTAATTCACCCCTCCACTTT. The chain uses TRBV5-4 and TRBJ1-6; 9 nucleotides agree with TRBD1. The CDR3 is 16 residues long. Germline trimming cut 4 bases from V and 6 bases from J; bases unmatched to any gene: 8. Germline assignment: CDR1 SGHNT and CDR2 YYREEE (reference sequence).

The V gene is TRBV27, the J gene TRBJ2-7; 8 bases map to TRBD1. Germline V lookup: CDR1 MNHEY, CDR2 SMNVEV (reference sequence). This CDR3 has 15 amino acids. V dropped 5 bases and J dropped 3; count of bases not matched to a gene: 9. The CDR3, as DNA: TGTGCCAGCAGTAATCCCGGGACAGGACTCTACGAGCAGTACTTC. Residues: CASSNPGTGLYEQYF.

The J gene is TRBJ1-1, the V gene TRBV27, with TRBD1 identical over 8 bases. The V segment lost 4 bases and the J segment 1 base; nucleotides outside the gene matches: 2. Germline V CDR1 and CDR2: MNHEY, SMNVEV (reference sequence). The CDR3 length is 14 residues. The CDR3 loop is CASSYRGKNTEAFF. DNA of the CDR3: TGTGCCAGCAGTTACAGGGGGAAGAACACTGAAGCTTTCTTT.

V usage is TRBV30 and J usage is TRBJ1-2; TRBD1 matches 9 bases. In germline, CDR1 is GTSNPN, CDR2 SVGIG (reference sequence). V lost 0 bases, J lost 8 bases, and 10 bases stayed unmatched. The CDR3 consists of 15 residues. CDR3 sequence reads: CAWSVPGGTGRGYTF. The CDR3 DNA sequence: TGTGCCTGGAGTGTACCTGGCGGGACAGGGCGAGGCTACACCTTC.

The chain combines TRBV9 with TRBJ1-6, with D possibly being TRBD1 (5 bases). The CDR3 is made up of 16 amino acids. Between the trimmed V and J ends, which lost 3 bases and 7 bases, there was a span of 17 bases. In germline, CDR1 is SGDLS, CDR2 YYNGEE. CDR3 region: CASSAQVGGENSPLHF. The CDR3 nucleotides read TGTGCCAGCAGCGCCCAAGTCGGGGGGGAGAATTCACCCCTCCACTTT.